This TCR beta chain came from a study of CD8 T cells in Susac syndrome. Only one count was recorded for this clonotype. Its antigen is unidentified. RNA in amounts of about 0.45 to 1 ug was reverse transcribed with random hexamers. Each CDR3 protein is one row after TCRdb ran MiXCR on the immunoSEQ multiplex PCR reads. The profile covers approximately 170,000 distinct CDR3 sequences, with about 92% appearing a single time and 0.065% to 0.085% taken by the ten largest. The junction had 6 bases not matched to a gene; V was cut back by 10 bases and J by 2 bases. The CDR3 contains 13 residues. Germline-derived CDR1 and CDR2 are MNHEY and SVGEGT. Study-level findings and limits: The study recognized that the number of individuals in its TCR sequencing and HLA analysis was relatively small.

Sequencing of TCR beta was performed on blood CD8+ and CD4+ T cells. The CD8+ and CD4+ T cells were negatively isolated, with the TEMRA cells enriched by FACS. V and J are TRBV6-2 or TRBV6-3 and TRBJ2-5, with TRBD1 identical over 8 bases. Material for sequencing was CD4+ T cells from PBMCs. This TCR was recovered from a human donor in good health. CDR3 protein: CATHRGRQETQYF. The CDR3, as DNA: TGTGCCACTCACAGGGGGAGGCAAGAGACCCAGTACTTC.